Below, 15 T cell receptor beta chains from the same sample are listed, as sequenced in a study of shared clonotypes between healthy human individuals. Positive CCR7 selection of CD45RO-negative cells yielded the naive CD8 cells, and terminally differentiated effector memory CD45RA+ cells were excluded. TCRdb keeps only in-frame clones here, not all; method: immunoSEQ multiplex PCR. In the table there are some 740,000 clones, 80% to 95% of which are singletons. Material for sequencing was naive CD8+ T cells sorted from blood. These receptor sequences come from a man aged 30 to 45 in good health.

This sequence joins TRBV7-9 and TRBJ1-1; D might be TRBD1 (5 bases). The CDR3 consists of 15 residues. The ends were cut back, 4 bases at V and 1 base at J, with 13 bases in the middle. Looked up from germline, CDR1 is SEHNR and CDR2 is FQNEAQ (reference sequence). The CDR3 loop is CASSSGGTQNTEAFF. CDR3 sequence (DNA): TGTGCCAGCAGCTCGGGCGGGACCCAGAACACTGAAGCTTTCTTT. The full variable domain, with the rest looked up from reference TRBV7-9 and TRBJ1-1, is DTGVSQNPRHKITKRGQNVTFRCDPISEHNRLYWYRQTLGQGPEFLTYFQNEAQLEKSRLLSDRFSAERPKGSFSTLEIQRTEQGDSAMYLCASSSGGTQNTEAFFGQGTRLTVV.

The J gene is TRBJ2-7, the V gene TRBV4-1; 10 nucleotides align to TRBD2. This CDR3 contains 15 residues. V was clipped by 4 bases and J by 1 base; unmatched bases: 4. The germline CDR1 and CDR2 sequences are MGHRA and YSYEKL. The DNA of the CDR3 is TGCGCCAGCAGCCCCAAACTAGCGGGATCCTACGAGCAGTACTTC. It specifies CASSPKLAGSYEQYF.

There are a few counts of this clone. This chain joins TRBV28 and TRBJ2-1, with 12 bases fitting TRBD2. V lost 3 bases and J lost 5; bases outside the gene matches: 14. The germline V gene has CDR1 MDHEN and CDR2 SYDVKM. This CDR3 contains 19 residues. The DNA for the CDR3 is TGTGCCAGCAGTTTGGAAGGGCCCGTACTAGCGGGAGGAAACAATGAGCAGTTCTTC. This sequence encodes CASSLEGPVLAGGNNEQFF.

V and J are TRBV7-9 and TRBJ1-5, with D perhaps matching TRBD1 (6 bases). CDR1 and CDR2 from the germline V gene are SEHNR and FQNEAQ (reference sequence). This CDR3 region has 14 residues. V shed 8 bases and J shed 0 bases, with 11 bases lying between them. The CDR3 DNA sequence: TGTGCCAGCCAAGGGGGGTCTAGCAATCAGCCCCAGCATTTT. This sequence encodes CASQGGSSNQPQHF.

This sequence joins TRBV5-6 and TRBJ2-1, with D possibly being TRBD1 (6 bases). Germline lookup yields CDR1 SGHDT and CDR2 YYEEEE. CDR3 length: 13 residues. V was pared by 5 bases and J by 6 bases, with 12 bases between. DNA of the CDR3: TGTGCCAGCAGATGGGGGCAGGGCAATGAGCAGTTCTTC. This encodes CASRWGQGNEQFF.

The chain uses TRBV5-6 and TRBJ1-5; a weak D match, TRBD1 (5 bases). V was trimmed by 2 bases and J by 3 bases, leaving 15 bases between them. Germline assignment: CDR1 SGHDT and CDR2 YYEEEE. This CDR3 contains 16 residues. The CDR3 DNA sequence: TGTGCCAGCAGCTTTTGGTCAGGGCCACACAATCAGCCCCAGCATTTT. Translating it yields CASSFWSGPHNQPQHF.

The chain recombines TRBV7-2 with TRBJ2-7, with 8 positions matching TRBD1. The CDR3 contains 12 residues. CDR1 and CDR2 from the germline V gene are SGHTA and FQGNSA. V was pared by 5 bases and J by 6 bases, with 3 bases of the junction left unmatched. The CDR3 region is CASSPTGVEQYF. As DNA, the CDR3 is TGTGCCAGCAGCCCGACAGGGGTCGAGCAGTACTTC. Full variable domain (rest looked up from reference TRBV7-2 and TRBJ2-7): GAGVSQSPSNKVTEKGKDVELRCDPISGHTALYWYRQSLGQGLEFLIYFQGNSAPDKSGLPSDRFSAERTGGSVSTLTIQRTQQEDSAVYLCASSPTGVEQYFGPGTRLTVT.

The chain combines TRBV4-1 with TRBJ2-1, with 7 bases fitting TRBD2. Germline trimming cut 3 bases from V and 3 bases from J; bases unmatched to any gene: 5. Germline V CDR1 and CDR2: MGHRA, YSYEKL. CDR3 length: 15 amino acids. CDR3 DNA: TGCGCCAGCAGCCAGGCGGGAGTGAGCTACAATGAGCAGTTCTTC. Translation: CASSQAGVSYNEQFF.

The CDR3 coding sequence is TGTGCCAGTACCGGGACAGGGGGACACAATGAGCAGTTCTTC. Protein product: CASTGTGGHNEQFF. V and J are TRBV9 and TRBJ2-1; 11 nucleotides agree with TRBD1. The germline V gene encodes CDR1 SGDLS and CDR2 YYNGEE. This CDR3 contains 14 residues. Trimming at V came to 8 bases and at J to 5 bases, leaving 6 bases not matched to a gene.

The CDR3 is CASSGKLAALTSSYNEQFF. CDR3 DNA: TGTGCCAGCAGCGGGAAACTAGCGGCCTTAACTAGCTCCTACAATGAGCAGTTCTTC. This chain links TRBV11-2 with TRBJ2-1; TRBD2 matches at 8 bases. The CDR3 is 19 residues long. Trimming took 5 bases from V and 0 from J; bases not matched to a gene: 15. In germline, CDR1 is SGHAT, CDR2 FQNNGV.

V is TRBV6-1 and J is TRBJ1-1; D gene unclear. V lost 2 bases and J 0 bases, leaving 7 bases between the germline ends. The CDR3 spans 14 residues. Germline V gives CDR1 MNHNS, CDR2 SASEGT. The chain's CDR3 is CASSEWRMNTEAFF. The CDR3 nucleotides are TGTGCCAGCAGTGAATGGCGGATGAACACTGAAGCTTTCTTT.

The chain couples TRBV6-5 to TRBJ1-1; D uncertain. Germline values: CDR1 MNHEY, CDR2 SVGAGI. V was shortened by 4 bases and J by 1 base, with 16 bases between the two germline ends. The CDR3 has 16 amino acids. The CDR3 loop reads CASSSNLDGGNTEAFF. For the CDR3, the DNA is TGTGCCAGCAGTTCAAATCTTGACGGTGGGAACACTGAAGCTTTCTTT.

This sequence joins TRBV5-8 and TRBJ2-1; D possibly corresponds to TRBD2 (6 bases). The V gene lost 7 bases and the J gene lost 1 base, with 9 bases spanning the gap. Germline values: CDR1 SGHTS, CDR2 YDEGEE. The CDR3 spans 13 residues. The CDR3 DNA reads as TGTGCCAGCCTAGCGAGGTCCTACAATGAGCAGTTCTTC. Translation: CASLARSYNEQFF. The whole variable domain, filled in from reference TRBV5-8 and TRBJ2-1, reads EAGVTQSPTHLIKTRGQQATLRCSPISGHTSVYWYQQALGLGLQFLLWYDEGEERNRGNFPPRFSGRQFPNYSSELNVNALELEDSALYLCASLARSYNEQFFGPGTRLTVL.

The rearrangement joins TRBV5-1 to TRBJ1-1; D call uncertain. This CDR3 contains 12 residues. Trimming took off 2 bases at V and 4 bases at J, with 6 bases between the two ends. Looked up from germline, CDR1 is SGHRS and CDR2 is YFSETQ. The CDR3 DNA follows: TGCGCCAGCAGCTTTTCCGGCACTGAAGCTTTCTTT. This encodes CASSFSGTEAFF.

The V gene is TRBV6-6, the J gene TRBJ1-5; D ambiguous. CDR3 length: 13 residues. With 0 bases removed from V and 5 bases from J, the gap between germline ends came to 5 bases. CDR1 is MNHNY and CDR2 is SVGAGI in the germline V gene (reference sequence). The CDR3 sequence: CASSYSPYQPQHF. Written as DNA, the CDR3 is TGTGCCAGCAGTTACTCCCCCTATCAGCCCCAGCATTTT.